This passage covers 12 T cell receptor beta chains from one sample sequenced in a study of cytomegalovirus exposure and HLA in healthy donors. The PCR used 60 Vbeta and 13 Jbeta primers. Produced via immunoSEQ multiplex PCR; TCRdb's table is partial and in-frame only. Its table lists about 67,000 clones. The specimen was PBMCs. Receptors originate from a woman between 40 and 50 years old in good health and CMV-seropositive.

The chain links TRBV7-8 to TRBJ2-1; 7 nucleotides match TRBD2. The CDR3 contains 13 residues. Germline values: CDR1 SGHVS, CDR2 FQNEAQ. V was clipped by 3 bases and J by 14 bases; unmatched bases: 10. CDR3 nucleotide sequence: TGTGCCAGCAGCTTCCAGCTAGCGGTCGTGGAGTTCTTC. Protein sequence: CASSFQLAVVEFF.

The J gene is TRBJ2-3, the V gene TRBV25-1; no clear D. Trimming removed 4 bases at V and 7 bases at J, with 9 bases between. The CDR3 runs to 12 residues. From germline, CDR1 is MGHDK and CDR2 SYGVNS. CDR3: CASSVGDHTQYF. The DNA of the CDR3 is TGTGCCAGCAGTGTAGGAGATCATACGCAGTATTTT.

V gene TRBV7-2 combines with J gene TRBJ2-6; no firm D call. CDR1 is SGHTA and CDR2 is FQGNSA in the germline V gene. V was pared by 5 bases and J by 4 bases, with 9 bases between. The CDR3 covers 14 residues. CDR3 bases: TGTGCCAGCAGCCGGGTGGCAGGGGCCAACGTCCTGACTTTC. It yields the protein CASSRVAGANVLTF.

The CDR3 spells CAWSPLRGQPQHF. In DNA form, the CDR3 reads TGTGCCTGGAGCCCACTCCGAGGTCAGCCCCAGCATTTT. The chain recombines TRBV30 with TRBJ1-5, with D unclear. CDR3 length equals 13 residues. Germline V gene data show CDR1 as GTSNPN and CDR2 as SVGIG (reference sequence). The V end lost 3 bases, the J end lost 6 bases, and 12 bases lay between the germline ends.

The chain carries TRBV6-1 and TRBJ1-1; 7 bases match TRBD1. This CDR3 has 14 residues. V shed 5 bases, J shed 3 bases, and the junction held 6 bases outside the gene matches. The germline V gene has CDR1 MNHNS and CDR2 SASEGT. CDR3 loop: CASSKGARYTEAFF. The CDR3 nucleotides are TGTGCCAGCAGTAAGGGGGCTAGGTACACTGAAGCTTTCTTT.

This CDR3 is CASSFQGAGWRTEAFF. In nucleotides, the CDR3 is TGTGCCAGCAGCTTCCAGGGGGCTGGCTGGCGGACTGAAGCTTTCTTT. This sequence joins TRBV11-3 and TRBJ1-1, with TRBD1 matching over 8 bases. This CDR3 region has 16 residues. Germline CDR1 and CDR2: SGHNT and YENEEA. With 3 bases clipped from V and 5 bases from J, the junction kept 11 bases outside the gene matches.

The rearrangement uses TRBV7-9 and TRBJ2-3; 11 bases are shared with TRBD2. The CDR3 covers 16 residues. Germline CDR1 reads SEHNR; CDR2 reads FQNEAQ (reference sequence). The V segment lost 5 bases and the J segment 0 bases; nucleotides outside the gene matches: 4. The CDR3 bases are TGTGCCAGCAGCGCGGGACTAGCGGCTAGCACAGATACGCAGTATTTT. This sequence encodes CASSAGLAASTDTQYF.

The chain carries TRBV6-1 and TRBJ1-1; TRBD1 might be the D (5 bases). The CDR3 covers 13 residues. V lost 4 bases and J 4 bases, leaving 10 bases between the germline ends. Germline CDR1 is MNHNS and CDR2 is SASEGT. The CDR3 here is CASSVEGSTEAFF. The DNA of the CDR3 is TGTGCCAGCAGTGTGGAGGGGAGCACTGAAGCTTTCTTT.

This sequence joins TRBV7-9 and TRBJ2-5, with TRBD1 matching 9 bases. The J segment lost 1 base and the V segment lost 5 bases, leaving 14 bases of the junction unmatched. CDR1 is SEHNR and CDR2 is FQNEAQ in the germline V gene (reference sequence). The CDR3 sequence is 18 residues long. CDR3 residues: CASSLRNRQGGIQETQYF. The CDR3 bases are TGTGCCAGCAGCCTAAGAAATCGACAGGGGGGGATCCAAGAGACCCAGTACTTC.

This chain joins TRBV18 and TRBJ2-2, with TRBD2 matching 9 bases. CDR3 size: 17 residues. The J segment lost 6 bases and the V segment lost 0 bases, leaving 8 bases of the junction unmatched. From germline, CDR1 is KGHSH and CDR2 LQKENI. This chain's CDR3 is CASSPPQAGGVAGELFF. The DNA of the CDR3 is TGTGCCAGCTCACCACCCCAAGCGGGAGGAGTGGCCGGGGAGCTGTTTTTT.

The V call is TRBV11-3, the J call TRBJ2-3; D might be TRBD1 (5 bases). Germline V gene data show CDR1 as SGHNT and CDR2 as YENEEA. V gave up 0 bases and J gave up 8 bases, with 15 bases separating them. The CDR3 has 15 residues. CDR3 sequence: CASSLDPRVGATQYF. CDR3 sequence (DNA): TGTGCCAGCAGCTTAGATCCTAGGGTAGGGGCTACGCAGTATTTT.

The genes are TRBV6-5 and TRBJ2-1, with 11 bases matching TRBD2. This CDR3 comprises 15 residues. V shed 8 bases, J shed 3 bases, and the junction held 6 bases outside the gene matches. Germline assignment: CDR1 MNHEY and CDR2 SVGAGI. CDR3 in DNA: TGTGCCAGCGGCAAGCTAGCGGGGGGCTACAATGAGCAGTTCTTC. It translates to CASGKLAGGYNEQFF.